A single sample is the source of the 4 T cell receptor beta chains below, sequenced in a study of early T cells in non-severe SARS-CoV-2 infection. MiXCR was run by TCRdb on the 5' RACE reads, yielding one entry per CDR3 protein. The sample has more than 90,000 distinct CDR3 sequences; under 15% are singletons. Sequencing input: whole blood. Receptor source: an adult who was a healthcare worker with PCR-confirmed SARS-CoV-2 infection or an uninfected control (not recorded which).

This clonotype was observed many times. The V call is TRBV24-1, the J call TRBJ2-1; tentative D call: TRBD1 (6 bases). This CDR3 comprises 14 residues. V was trimmed by 9 bases and J by 4 bases, leaving 15 bases between them. CDR1 KGHDR and CDR2 SFDVKD come from the germline V gene. In DNA, the CDR3 is TGTGCCACCGCCAGAGGGGGTCCGTACAATGAGCAGTTCTTC. As protein: CATARGGPYNEQFF.

The table lists this clonotype with a few counts. The chain uses TRBV25-1 and TRBJ2-3; tentative D call: TRBD2 (7 bases). The CDR3 sequence is 17 residues long. Trimming cost V 2 bases and J 4 bases, with 19 bases left between them. CDR1 MGHDK and CDR2 SYGVNS come from the germline V gene. The CDR3, as DNA: TGTGCCAGCAGTGAAAGTTTGGGGGGGCCTTGGGCAGATACGCAGTATTTT. Translated, it gives CASSESLGGPWADTQYF.

This clonotype was recorded at least ten times. The chain is built from TRBV29-1 and TRBJ2-5; 8 bases match TRBD2. The CDR3 length is 11 residues. Germline CDR1 and CDR2: SQVTM and ANQGSEA. CDR3 coding DNA: TGCGTGGGGACTAGCCAAGAGACCCAGTACTTC. Translated: CVGTSQETQYF.

This clonotype was recorded at least ten times. The rearrangement links TRBV7-9 to TRBJ1-6; D gene ambiguous. The CDR3 extends over 13 amino acids. The germline gives CDR1 SEHNR, CDR2 FQNEAQ (reference sequence). Between the trimmed V and J ends, which lost 5 bases and 5 bases, there was a span of 7 bases. CDR3 protein: CASSLPHNSPLHF. The CDR3 bases are TGTGCCAGCAGCCTCCCACATAATTCACCCCTCCACTTT.